The sequence of this T cell receptor beta chain was determined in a study of blood T cell repertoires in COVID-19. On the study more broadly: Italy, Spain and the United States were the sources of the convalescent and acute COVID-19 samples. T cells, B-cell-depleted T cells, or PBMCs provided the cDNA or gDNA that served as material.

Under the authors' procedure: Nucleated cell counts were estimated from reference gene primer amplification. Produced via immunoSEQ multiplex PCR; TCRdb's table is partial and in-frame only. That table furnishes V, J and clone size, whereas the DNA furnished D and trimming. The table records just under 85,000 clones, about four fifths of them present only once. Trimming took off 3 bases at V and 0 bases at J, with 15 bases between the two ends. The CDR3 is 17 amino acids. Germline assignment: CDR1 SGHTA and CDR2 FQGNSA. The chain has TRBV7-2 and TRBJ2-1; D is uncertain. The sample taken for sequencing was peripheral blood. This receptor was taken from an older woman with acute or convalescent COVID-19. For the CDR3, the DNA is TGTGCCAGCAGCTTCCCGCGGCGAGCGAACTCCTACAATGAGCAGTTCTTC. The encoded protein is CASSFPRRANSYNEQFF.